This is a list of T cell receptor beta chains from one sample in a study of lymphopenia after photon versus proton radiotherapy. Profiling relied on immunoSEQ multiplex PCR, and the TCRdb table lists in-frame clones only, not all of them. The data contain approximately 35,000 clones, roughly nine tenths of them singletons. The sequenced sample was peripheral blood, obtained from a patient treated with photon-based radiotherapy. The source of these receptors is a woman in her fifties or sixties with pancreatic cancer. Each CDR3 is given with its conserved first and last residue. The D gene is left open where the match is weak. For some rows the clone size is stated as once, few or many, or as a class when expanded; others skip it.

abundance	v_gene	j_gene	d_gene	CDR3aa	CDR3nt
-	TRBV7-9	TRBJ2-2	-	CASRNTQRIANTGELFF	TGTGCCAGCAGGAATACCCAGAGGATCGCGAACACCGGGGAGCTGTTTTTT
-	TRBV7-6	TRBJ1-3	-	CASSLQQGSGNTIYF	TGTGCCAGCAGTTTACAACAGGGCTCTGGAAACACCATATATTTT
-	TRBV2	TRBJ2-2	TRBD1	CASSEWAGGSTGELFF	TGTGCCAGCAGTGAATGGGCAGGGGGAAGTACCGGGGAGCTGTTTTTT
-	TRBV20-1	TRBJ1-2	-	CRDGRGYTF	TGCAGGGACGGCCGGGGCTACACCTTC
-	TRBV6-5	TRBJ1-5	TRBD1	CASRPDRGNQPQHF	TGTGCCAGCAGACCAGACAGGGGCAATCAGCCCCAGCATTTT
-	TRBV7-9	TRBJ1-3	-	CASSRSGNTIYF	TGTGCCAGCAGCCGCTCTGGAAACACCATATATTTT
few	TRBV7-6	TRBJ1-5	-	CASSLELSGEPQHF	TGTGCCAGCAGCTTGGAACTCTCGGGTGAGCCCCAGCATTTT
-	TRBV18	TRBJ2-2	-	CASSPPHTRLLAGELFF	TGTGCCAGCTCACCTCCACACACCAGGCTCCTTGCGGGGGAGCTGTTTTTT
-	TRBV30	TRBJ1-2	-	CAWSVSGIGGYTF	TGTGCCTGGAGTGTTTCAGGGATAGGTGGCTACACCTTC
-	TRBV13	TRBJ1-2	TRBD1	CASSLRDRGGYGYTF	TGTGCCAGCAGCCTCCGGGACAGGGGAGGCTATGGCTACACCTTC
-	TRBV11-2	TRBJ2-7	TRBD1	CASSRTGGTYEQYF	TGTGCCAGCAGCCGGACAGGGGGCACCTACGAGCAGTACTTC
-	TRBV5-8	TRBJ2-5	TRBD2	CASSLSSGTQETQYF	TGTGCCAGCAGCTTGTCTAGCGGGACGCAAGAGACCCAGTACTTC
-	TRBV7-2	TRBJ2-3	-	CASSFQGEGGTDTQYF	TGTGCCAGCAGCTTTCAGGGGGAGGGGGGCACAGATACGCAGTATTTT
-	TRBV28	TRBJ2-3	TRBD2	CASSPSGTGGRDTQYF	TGTGCCAGCTCCCCGTCCGGGACCGGGGGGAGAGATACGCAGTATTTT
-	TRBV5-1	TRBJ2-7	-	CASSSRTLPTGYEQYF	TGCGCCAGCAGCTCCCGGACACTCCCTACAGGGTACGAGCAGTACTTC
-	TRBV30	TRBJ1-2	-	CAWSPGGGGYTF	TGTGCCTGGAGTCCCGGGGGCGGAGGCTACACCTTC
-	TRBV7-9	TRBJ2-7	TRBD1	CASSLPTGAYEQYF	TGTGCCAGCAGCTTACCGACAGGGGCCTACGAGCAGTACTTC
-	TRBV7-9	TRBJ2-3	TRBD2	CASSPGLAVSTDTQYF	TGTGCCAGCAGTCCGGGTCTAGCGGTTAGCACAGATACGCAGTATTTT
-	TRBV30	TRBJ2-7	TRBD2	CASAGLAGLPAHEQYF	TGTGCCTCCGCGGGGCTAGCGGGACTCCCGGCCCACGAGCAGTACTTC
-	TRBV27	TRBJ1-4	-	CASSPRSAAEKLFF	TGTGCCAGCAGTCCCCGGTCAGCCGCCGAAAAACTGTTTTTT
-	TRBV7-8	TRBJ2-1	-	CASSSTDRFNEQFF	TGTGCCAGCAGCTCTACGGACAGATTTAATGAGCAGTTCTTC
few	TRBV4-1	TRBJ1-2	TRBD1	CASSQDNRGNGYTF	TGCGCCAGCAGCCAAGATAACAGGGGGAATGGCTACACCTTC
-	TRBV7-8	TRBJ2-6	-	CASSFRDFALSGANVLTF	TGTGCCAGCAGCTTCCGGGACTTCGCTTTGTCCGGGGCCAACGTCCTGACTTTC
-	TRBV6-5	TRBJ2-2	TRBD2	CASSFTSGRFGGELFF	TGTGCCAGCAGTTTCACTAGCGGGAGGTTTGGCGGGGAGCTGTTTTTT
-	TRBV7-9	TRBJ2-3	TRBD1	CASSLALGGNTDTQYF	TGTGCCAGCAGCTTAGCGCTAGGGGGCAACACAGATACGCAGTATTTT
once	TRBV15	TRBJ1-1	-	CATSRDLAGNTEAFF	TGTGCCACCAGCAGAGATTTGGCAGGGAACACTGAAGCTTTCTTT
-	TRBV18	TRBJ1-5	TRBD1	CASSPKLTGSGQPQHF	TGTGCCAGCTCACCTAAACTGACAGGGAGTGGTCAGCCCCAGCATTTT
-	TRBV11-2	TRBJ2-1	TRBD2	CASSPVVPAGGPGEQFF	TGTGCCAGCAGCCCCGTAGTGCCAGCGGGAGGGCCAGGTGAGCAGTTCTTC
few	TRBV7-2	TRBJ2-7	-	CASSSPPGTVYYEQYF	TGTGCCAGCAGCTCCCCCCCCGGGACTGTGTACTACGAGCAGTACTTC
-	TRBV6-5	TRBJ2-1	TRBD2	CASSYPGTSGYNEQFF	TGTGCCAGCAGTTATCCCGGGACTAGCGGATACAATGAGCAGTTCTTC
few	TRBV14	TRBJ2-7	-	CASSQLTAGRLEQYF	TGTGCCAGCAGCCAATTGACGGCGGGGCGGCTCGAGCAGTACTTC
-	TRBV5-1	TRBJ2-1	TRBD2	CASREREGQNEQFF	TGCGCCAGCAGAGAGCGGGAGGGCCAGAATGAGCAGTTCTTC
-	TRBV7-8	TRBJ1-2	-	CASSLPQGSINYGYTF	TGTGCCAGCAGCTTACCACAGGGAAGTATCAACTATGGCTACACCTTC
-	TRBV7-9	TRBJ1-5	TRBD1	CASSRTGENQPQHF	TGTGCCAGCAGCCGGACAGGGGAGAATCAGCCCCAGCATTTT
-	TRBV6-1	TRBJ1-1	-	CASSAPRGFTEAFF	TGTGCCAGCAGTGCCCCCAGGGGATTTACTGAAGCTTTCTTT
-	TRBV7-6	TRBJ2-5	TRBD2	CASSIQLAGSETQYF	TGTGCCAGCAGCATCCAACTAGCGGGAAGCGAGACCCAGTACTTC
-	TRBV11-2	TRBJ1-2	TRBD1	CASSLTGSNYGYTF	TGTGCCAGCAGCTTGACAGGGTCTAACTATGGCTACACCTTC
few	TRBV20-1	TRBJ1-2	-	CSARLGGGYTF	TGCAGTGCTAGATTGGGAGGGGGCTACACCTTC
-	TRBV7-2	TRBJ1-6	-	CASSLAGLDSPLHF	TGTGCCAGCAGCTTAGCTGGTCTGGATTCACCCCTCCACTTT
-	TRBV15	TRBJ2-3	-	CATSRRDSDTDTQYF	TGTGCCACCAGCAGGCGGGACTCAGACACAGATACGCAGTATTTT
-	TRBV19	TRBJ2-1	-	CASSITRMGWDEQFF	TGTGCCAGTAGTATCACAAGAATGGGTTGGGATGAGCAGTTCTTC
-	TRBV5-6	TRBJ2-3	-	CASSIEGTDTQYF	TGTGCCAGCAGCATAGAAGGAACAGATACGCAGTATTTT
-	TRBV27	TRBJ2-3	TRBD2	CASSLLRGTSGRNTQYF	TGTGCCAGCAGTTTACTTCGGGGGACTAGCGGGAGAAATACGCAGTATTTT
-	TRBV29-1	TRBJ2-1	-	CSVPTTIYNEQFF	TGCAGCGTTCCTACGACTATATACAATGAGCAGTTCTTC
-	TRBV30	TRBJ2-7	-	CAWSVLSGKRSYEQYF	TGTGCCTGGAGTGTACTATCGGGGAAAAGGTCCTACGAGCAGTACTTC
-	TRBV18	TRBJ2-3	-	CASSLTGQPTDTQYF	TGTGCCAGCTCCCTTACTGGACAGCCCACAGATACGCAGTATTTT
-	TRBV7-2	TRBJ2-7	-	CASSLVGRRPGEQYF	TGTGCCAGCAGCTTAGTCGGCCGGCGACCGGGGGAGCAGTACTTC
-	TRBV5-1	TRBJ1-4	TRBD1	CASSLGDRVATNEKLFF	TGCGCCAGCAGCTTGGGGGACAGGGTCGCGACTAATGAAAAACTGTTTTTT
-	TRBV9	TRBJ1-1	TRBD1	CASSVVGQGTEAFF	TGTGCCAGCAGCGTAGTGGGACAGGGGACTGAAGCTTTCTTT
-	TRBV28	TRBJ2-7	-	CASSPTGRRQYF	TGTGCCAGCAGCCCGACAGGGAGGAGGCAGTACTTC
-	TRBV29-1	TRBJ1-1	-	CSAPTNTEAFF	TGCAGCGCGCCGACGAACACTGAAGCTTTCTTT
once	TRBV28	TRBJ1-1	-	CASSTRDGPTEAFF	TGTGCCAGCAGTACCCGGGACGGTCCGACTGAAGCTTTCTTT
-	TRBV30	TRBJ2-7	TRBD1	CAWRKGQGGDEQYF	TGTGCCTGGAGGAAGGGACAGGGGGGGGACGAGCAGTACTTC
-	TRBV7-2	TRBJ2-3	-	CASRPSQIISTDTQYF	TGTGCCAGCAGACCCAGTCAGATCATTAGCACAGATACGCAGTATTTT
-	TRBV28	TRBJ1-1	-	CASSPDSSNTEAFF	TGTGCCAGCAGTCCGGACAGTTCGAACACTGAAGCTTTCTTT
-	TRBV9	TRBJ1-4	-	CASSVGTDEIEKLFF	TGTGCCAGCAGCGTAGGAACGGACGAGATTGAAAAACTGTTTTTT
-	TRBV28	TRBJ2-1	-	CASSGGGSYNEQFF	TGTGCCAGCAGCGGCGGCGGGTCCTACAATGAGCAGTTCTTC